This T cell receptor (beta chain) came from a study of lymphopenia after photon versus proton radiotherapy. Study-level findings and limits: Relative stability marked proton patients; photon patients lost diversity and naive cells. A bigger post-nadir fall in TCR diversity correlated inversely with survival time in deceased patients.

This CDR3 region has 20 residues. Germline trimming cut 3 bases from V and 0 bases from J; bases unmatched to any gene: 18. Looked up from germline, CDR1 is SGHRS and CDR2 is YFSETQ. Comments on this clone: Its antigen is as yet unknown.

Method: immunoSEQ multiplex PCR; TCRdb's copy keeps in-frame clones and lacks some. This table has 15,000 to 20,000 clones, about 92% appearing once. The specimen was peripheral blood, collected from a patient treated with photon-based radiotherapy. This TCR was sampled from a woman in her forties with cholangiocarcinoma. This chain joins TRBV5-1 and TRBJ2-3; 8 bases match TRBD2. CDR3 in DNA: TGCGCCAGCAGCTCCGGACTCGCCAGCGGGGGCTCCAAAAGCACAGATACGCAGTATTTT. As protein: CASSSGLASGGSKSTDTQYF.